This T cell receptor (beta chain) stems from a study of shared clonotypes between healthy human individuals. Worth noting for this clone: Antigen unknown.

Findings and limits, study-wide: Naive CD4 clonotypes overlapped across a handful of donors at 4.5% to 5.5%. Estimated richness values were generally larger in naive subsets than in memory subsets.

Generated by immunoSEQ multiplex PCR, the TCRdb table keeps only in-frame clones and is missing some. The data contain approximately 1,500,000 clones, about 96% of them singletons. The sequence was collected from a man aged 25-45 years in good health. Sequencing input: naive CD4+ T cells sorted from blood. Subset meaning: CD45RA+ positively selected.

The CDR3 coding sequence is TGTGCCAGCAGTCCCCAGGAGGGGGAGACAGATACGCAGTATTTT. Amino acid sequence: CASSPQEGETDTQYF. V usage is TRBV6-5 and J usage is TRBJ2-3; possibly TRBD1 or TRBD2 for D (6 bases each). Between the trimmed V and J ends, which lost 5 bases and 3 bases, there was a span of 15 bases. From germline, CDR1 is MNHEY and CDR2 SVGAGI. The CDR3 runs to 15 residues.